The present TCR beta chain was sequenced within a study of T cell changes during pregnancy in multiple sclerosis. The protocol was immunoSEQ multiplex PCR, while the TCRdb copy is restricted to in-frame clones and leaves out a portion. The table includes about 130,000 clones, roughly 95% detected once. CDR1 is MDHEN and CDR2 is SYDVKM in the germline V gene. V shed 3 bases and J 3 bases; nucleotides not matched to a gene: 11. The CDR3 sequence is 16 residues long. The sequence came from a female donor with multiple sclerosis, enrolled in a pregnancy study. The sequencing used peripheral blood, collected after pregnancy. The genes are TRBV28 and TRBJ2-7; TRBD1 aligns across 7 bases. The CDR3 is CASSFSGQPGVYEQYF. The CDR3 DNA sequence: TGTGCCAGCAGTTTTTCGGGACAGCCCGGAGTCTACGAGCAGTACTTC. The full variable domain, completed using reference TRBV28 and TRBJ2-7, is DVKVTQSSRYLVKRTGEKVFLECVQDMDHENMFWYRQDPGLGLRLIYFSYDVKMKEKGDIPEGYSVSREKKERFSLILESASTNQTSMYLCASSFSGQPGVYEQYFGPGTRLTVT.